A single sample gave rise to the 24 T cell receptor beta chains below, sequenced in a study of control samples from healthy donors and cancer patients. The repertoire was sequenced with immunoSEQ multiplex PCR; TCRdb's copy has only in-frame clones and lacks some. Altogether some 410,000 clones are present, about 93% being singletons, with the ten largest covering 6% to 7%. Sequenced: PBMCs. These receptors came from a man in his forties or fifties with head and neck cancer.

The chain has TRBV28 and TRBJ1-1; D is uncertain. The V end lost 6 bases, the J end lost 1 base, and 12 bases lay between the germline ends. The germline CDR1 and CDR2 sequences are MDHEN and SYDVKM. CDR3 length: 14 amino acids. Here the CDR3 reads CASRPNKGNTEAFF. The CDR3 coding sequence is TGTGCCAGCAGACCAAATAAGGGGAACACTGAAGCTTTCTTT. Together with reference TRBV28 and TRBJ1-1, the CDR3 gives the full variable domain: DVKVTQSSRYLVKRTGEKVFLECVQDMDHENMFWYRQDPGLGLRLIYFSYDVKMKEKGDIPEGYSVSREKKERFSLILESASTNQTSMYLCASRPNKGNTEAFFGQGTRLTVV.

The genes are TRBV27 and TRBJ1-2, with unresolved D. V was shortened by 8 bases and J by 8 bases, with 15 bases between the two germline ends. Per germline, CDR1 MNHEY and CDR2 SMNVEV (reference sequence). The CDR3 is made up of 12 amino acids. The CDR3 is CASGPTGRGYTF. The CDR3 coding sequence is TGTGCCAGCGGGCCTACGGGGAGGGGCTACACCTTC.

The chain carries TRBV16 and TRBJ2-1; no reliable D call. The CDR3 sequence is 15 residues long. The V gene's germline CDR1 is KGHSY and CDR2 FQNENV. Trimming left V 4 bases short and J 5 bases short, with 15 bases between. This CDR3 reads CASSPTGSPDNEQFF. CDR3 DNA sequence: TGTGCCAGCAGCCCGACCGGGTCCCCGGACAATGAGCAGTTCTTC.

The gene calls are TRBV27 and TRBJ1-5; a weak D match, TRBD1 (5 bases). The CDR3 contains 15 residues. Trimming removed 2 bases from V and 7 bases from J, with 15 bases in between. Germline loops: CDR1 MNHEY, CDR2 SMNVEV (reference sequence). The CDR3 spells CASSLRDPVGQPQHF. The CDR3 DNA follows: TGTGCCAGCAGTTTAAGGGACCCCGTTGGACAGCCCCAGCATTTT.

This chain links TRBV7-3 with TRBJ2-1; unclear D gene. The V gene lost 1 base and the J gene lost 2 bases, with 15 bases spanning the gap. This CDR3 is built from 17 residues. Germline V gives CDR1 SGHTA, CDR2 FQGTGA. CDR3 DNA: TGTGCCAGCAGCTTAAAACGAGAAGGGCCCACCTACAATGAGCAGTTCTTC. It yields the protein CASSLKREGPTYNEQFF.

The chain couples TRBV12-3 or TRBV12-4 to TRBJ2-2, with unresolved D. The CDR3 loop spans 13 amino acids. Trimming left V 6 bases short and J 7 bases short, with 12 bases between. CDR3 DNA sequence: TGTGCCAGCAGCCCGACTCATGGCGGGGAGCTGTTTTTT. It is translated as CASSPTHGGELFF.

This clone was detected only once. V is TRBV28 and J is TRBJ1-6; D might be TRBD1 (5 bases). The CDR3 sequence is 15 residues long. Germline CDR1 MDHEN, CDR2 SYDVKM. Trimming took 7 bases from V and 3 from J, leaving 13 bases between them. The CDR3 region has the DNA TGTGCCAGCACCCCCCGGGGGGACTATAATTCACCCCTCCACTTT. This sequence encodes CASTPRGDYNSPLHF. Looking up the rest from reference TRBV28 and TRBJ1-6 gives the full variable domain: DVKVTQSSRYLVKRTGEKVFLECVQDMDHENMFWYRQDPGLGLRLIYFSYDVKMKEKGDIPEGYSVSREKKERFSLILESASTNQTSMYLCASTPRGDYNSPLHFGNGTRLTVT.

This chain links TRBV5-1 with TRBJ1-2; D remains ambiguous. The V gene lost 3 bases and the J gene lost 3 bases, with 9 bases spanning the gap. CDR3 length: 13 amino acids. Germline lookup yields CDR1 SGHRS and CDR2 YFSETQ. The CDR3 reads CASSSSGDYGYTF. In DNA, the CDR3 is TGCGCCAGCAGCTCCTCGGGAGACTATGGCTACACCTTC.

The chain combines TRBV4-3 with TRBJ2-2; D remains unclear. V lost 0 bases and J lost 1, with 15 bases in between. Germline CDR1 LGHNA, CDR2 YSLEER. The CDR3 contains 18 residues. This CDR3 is CASSQDPPGYRNTGELFF. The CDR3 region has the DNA TGCGCCAGCAGCCAAGACCCACCCGGCTACAGGAACACCGGGGAGCTGTTTTTT.

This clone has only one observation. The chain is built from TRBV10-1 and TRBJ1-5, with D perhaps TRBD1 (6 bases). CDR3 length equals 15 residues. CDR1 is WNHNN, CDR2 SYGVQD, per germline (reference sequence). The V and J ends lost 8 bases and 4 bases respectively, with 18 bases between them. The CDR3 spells CASAMAGADNQPQHF. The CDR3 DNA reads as TGCGCCAGCGCTATGGCGGGGGCAGATAATCAGCCCCAGCATTTT.

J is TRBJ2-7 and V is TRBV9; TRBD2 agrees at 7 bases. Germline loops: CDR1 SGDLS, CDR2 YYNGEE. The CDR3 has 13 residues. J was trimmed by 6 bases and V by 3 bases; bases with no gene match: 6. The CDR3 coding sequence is TGTGCCAGCAGCGGAACGAGCGGGGCCGAGCAGTACTTC. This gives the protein CASSGTSGAEQYF.

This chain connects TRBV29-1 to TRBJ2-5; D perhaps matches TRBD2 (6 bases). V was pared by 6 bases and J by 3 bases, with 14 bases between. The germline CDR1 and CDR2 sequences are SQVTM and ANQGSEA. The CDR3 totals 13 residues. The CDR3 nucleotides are TGCAGCGTAAGGGGACCGGGAGAAGAGACCCAGTACTTC. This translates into CSVRGPGEETQYF.

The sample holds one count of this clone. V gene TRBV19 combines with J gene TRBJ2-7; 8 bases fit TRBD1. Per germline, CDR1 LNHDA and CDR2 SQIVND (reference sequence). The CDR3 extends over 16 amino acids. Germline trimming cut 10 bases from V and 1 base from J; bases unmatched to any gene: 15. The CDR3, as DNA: TGTGCCACCGCAGTTCCAGGGGGCCCTTCATCCTACGAGCAGTACTTC. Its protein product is CATAVPGGPSSYEQYF.

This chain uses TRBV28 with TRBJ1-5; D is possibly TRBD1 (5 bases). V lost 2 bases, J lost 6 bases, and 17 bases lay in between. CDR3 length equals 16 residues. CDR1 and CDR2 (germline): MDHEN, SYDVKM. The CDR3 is CASSLGGHVGAQPQHF. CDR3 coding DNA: TGTGCCAGCAGTTTAGGTGGACATGTGGGTGCTCAGCCCCAGCATTTT.

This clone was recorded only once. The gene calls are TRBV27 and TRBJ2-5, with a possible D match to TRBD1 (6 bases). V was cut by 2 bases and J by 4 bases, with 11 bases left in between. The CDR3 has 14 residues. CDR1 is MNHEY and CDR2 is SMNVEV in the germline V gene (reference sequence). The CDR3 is CASSLPSRGETQYF. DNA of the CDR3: TGTGCCAGCAGTTTACCTTCCAGGGGAGAGACCCAGTACTTC.

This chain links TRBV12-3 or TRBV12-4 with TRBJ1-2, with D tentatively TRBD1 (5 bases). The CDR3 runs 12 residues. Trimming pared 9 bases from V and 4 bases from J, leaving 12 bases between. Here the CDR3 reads CASAGQGYGYTF. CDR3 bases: TGTGCCAGTGCCGGGCAGGGCTATGGCTACACCTTC.

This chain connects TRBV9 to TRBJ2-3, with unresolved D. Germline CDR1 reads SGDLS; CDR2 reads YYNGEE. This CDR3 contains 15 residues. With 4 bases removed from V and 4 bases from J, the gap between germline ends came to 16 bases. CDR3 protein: CASSPGSMRPDTQYF. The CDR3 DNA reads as TGTGCCAGCAGCCCAGGTAGTATGAGACCAGATACGCAGTATTTT.

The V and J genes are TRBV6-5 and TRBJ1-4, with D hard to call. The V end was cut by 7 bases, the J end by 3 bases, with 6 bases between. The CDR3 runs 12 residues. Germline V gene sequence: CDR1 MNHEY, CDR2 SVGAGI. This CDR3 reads CASTTANEKLFF. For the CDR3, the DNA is TGTGCCAGCACGACTGCTAATGAAAAACTGTTTTTT.

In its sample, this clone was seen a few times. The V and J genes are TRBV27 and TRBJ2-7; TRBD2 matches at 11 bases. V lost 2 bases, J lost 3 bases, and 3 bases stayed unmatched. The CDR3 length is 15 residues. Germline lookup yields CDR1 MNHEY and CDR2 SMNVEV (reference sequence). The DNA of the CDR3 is TGTGCCAGCAGTTTAGCCGGGACTAGCGGCTACGAGCAGTACTTC. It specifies CASSLAGTSGYEQYF.

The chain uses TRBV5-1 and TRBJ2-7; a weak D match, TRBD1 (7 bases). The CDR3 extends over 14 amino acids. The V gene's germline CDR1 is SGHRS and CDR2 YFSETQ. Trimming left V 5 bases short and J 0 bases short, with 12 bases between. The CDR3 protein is CASREGASSYEQYF. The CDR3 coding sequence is TGCGCCAGCAGGGAGGGGGCCAGCTCCTACGAGCAGTACTTC.

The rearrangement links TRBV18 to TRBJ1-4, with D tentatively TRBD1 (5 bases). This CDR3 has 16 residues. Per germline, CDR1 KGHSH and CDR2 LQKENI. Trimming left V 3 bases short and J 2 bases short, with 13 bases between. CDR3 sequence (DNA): TGTGCCAGCTCACCCAACAGGAGAGGGACTAATGAAAAACTGTTTTTT. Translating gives CASSPNRRGTNEKLFF. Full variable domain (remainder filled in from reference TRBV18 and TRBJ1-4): NAGVMQNPRHLVRRRGQEARLRCSPMKGHSHVYWYRQLPEEGLKFMVYLQKENIIDESGMPKERFSAEFPKEGPSILRIQQVVRGDSAAYFCASSPNRRGTNEKLFFGSGTQLSVL.

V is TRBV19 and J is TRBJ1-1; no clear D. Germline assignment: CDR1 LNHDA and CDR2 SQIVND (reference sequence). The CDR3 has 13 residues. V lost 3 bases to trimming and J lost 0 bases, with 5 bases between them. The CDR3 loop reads CASSIPLNTEAFF. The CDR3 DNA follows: TGTGCCAGTAGTATTCCCTTGAACACTGAAGCTTTCTTT.

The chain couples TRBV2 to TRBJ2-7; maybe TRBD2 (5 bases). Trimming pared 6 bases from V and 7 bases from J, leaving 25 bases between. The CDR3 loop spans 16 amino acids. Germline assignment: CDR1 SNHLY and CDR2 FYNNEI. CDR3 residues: CASRTTQFVQLDEQYF. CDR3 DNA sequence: TGTGCCAGCAGGACTACTCAATTCGTTCAACTAGATGAGCAGTACTTC.

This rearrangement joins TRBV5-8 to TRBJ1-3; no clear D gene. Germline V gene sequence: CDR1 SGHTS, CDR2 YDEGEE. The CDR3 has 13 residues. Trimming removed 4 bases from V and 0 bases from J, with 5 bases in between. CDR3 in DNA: TGTGCCAGCAGCCGGCCCTCTGGAAACACCATATATTTT. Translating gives CASSRPSGNTIYF. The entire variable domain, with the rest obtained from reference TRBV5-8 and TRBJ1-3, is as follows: EAGVTQSPTHLIKTRGQQATLRCSPISGHTSVYWYQQALGLGLQFLLWYDEGEERNRGNFPPRFSGRQFPNYSSELNVNALELEDSALYLCASSRPSGNTIYFGEGSWLTVV.